This T cell receptor beta chain was obtained from a study of OX40 agonist ivuxolimab in advanced cancers. Study information: Patients received the agonistic anti-OX40 (CD134) antibody ivuxolimab.

CDR1 and CDR2 from the germline V gene are SGHKS and YYEKEE (reference sequence). Trimming shortened V by 7 bases and J by 0 bases, and 13 bases separated the two germline ends. This CDR3 region has 15 residues. Produced via immunoSEQ multiplex PCR; TCRdb's table is partial and in-frame only. This sample yields about 80,000 clones, of which roughly 91% are seen a single time; approximately 0.47% belongs to the top ten. The sequencing used CD4+ or CD8+ T cells sorted from blood, collected in a trial of the OX40 agonist ivuxolimab. V and J are TRBV5-5 and TRBJ1-4; D is undetermined. This TCR was recovered from an adult with an advanced solid tumor such as melanoma, head and neck, liver or kidney cancer. CDR3 sequence reads: CASGVGRTTNEKLFF. The DNA of the CDR3 is TGTGCCAGCGGGGTCGGTCGAACAACTAATGAAAAACTGTTTTTT.